Listed below are T cell receptor beta chains from one sample, sequenced in a study of shared clonotypes between healthy human individuals. Some clones are missing from TCRdb's copy, which holds only in-frame ones; the method was immunoSEQ multiplex PCR. The sample consists of about 1 million clones, 60% to 80% of them appearing once. Sample: memory CD4+ T cells sorted from blood. The receptors were gathered from a man aged 18-30 years in good health. CDR3s include the opening cysteine and the closing phenylalanine or tryptophan. D genes are given only for firm matches. Rows may omit the clone size; those that give it use once, few, many or a size class.

j_gene | d_gene | abundance | v_gene | CDR3nt | CDR3aa
TRBJ2-4 | NA | NA | TRBV4-2 | TGTGCCAGCAGCCTCCAACCCGGGGCCAAAAACATTCAGTACTTC | CASSLQPGAKNIQYF
TRBJ1-4 | NA | NA | TRBV30 | TGTGCCTGGAGTTCACGGGGGAGAAGTGAAAAACTGTTTTTT | CAWSSRGRSEKLFF
TRBJ2-7 | TRBD2 | NA | TRBV9 | TGTGCCAGCAGCGTTTCAACTAGCGGTGCCTACGAGCAGTACTTC | CASSVSTSGAYEQYF
TRBJ2-1 | NA | few | TRBV6-5 | TGTGCCAGCACCCAGGGAGGTGAGCAGTTCTTC | CASTQGGEQFF
TRBJ1-5 | NA | few | TRBV6-6 | TGTGCCAGCAGTCACGGGGGTGACCATCAGCCCCAGCATTTT | CASSHGGDHQPQHF
TRBJ2-5 | NA | NA | TRBV10-3 | TGTGCCATCAGTGTTTTCCGGGACAACCAAGAGACCCAGTACTTC | CAISVFRDNQETQYF
TRBJ2-7 | TRBD2 | NA | TRBV7-2 | TGTGCCAGCAGCCGAACTAGCGGGGGTTCCTACGAGCAGTACTTC | CASSRTSGGSYEQYF
TRBJ1-2 | NA | few | TRBV7-9 | TGTGCCAGCAGCTTAGAAAGGGCGGGGGCAAACTATGGCTACACCTTC | CASSLERAGANYGYTF
TRBJ1-6 | NA | NA | TRBV5-1 | TGCGCCAGCAGCTTAGAGGGAAAAGCACCCCTCCACTTT | CASSLEGKAPLHF
TRBJ1-5 | NA | NA | TRBV7-6 | TGTGCCAGCAGCTTAGCGGCCCCCCCGGGAAATCAGCCCCAGCATTTT | CASSLAAPPGNQPQHF
TRBJ1-4 | NA | few | TRBV30 | TGTGCCTGGGGGGAGGGGGAAAAACTGTTTTTT | CAWGEGEKLFF
TRBJ2-5 | TRBD2 | NA | TRBV19 | TGTGCCAGTAGTATAGATGGGCTAGCGGACCAAGAGACCCAGTACTTC | CASSIDGLADQETQYF
TRBJ1-2 | NA | NA | TRBV5-4 | TGTGCCAGCAGCTTGGGGTCAGGCTATAACTATGGCTACACCTTC | CASSLGSGYNYGYTF
TRBJ1-5 | NA | NA | TRBV30 | TGTGCCTGGAGGGTAAACAGCGGGCCCCAGCATTTT | CAWRVNSGPQHF
TRBJ1-4 | TRBD1 | NA | TRBV6-1 | TGTGCCAGCAAGGACAGGGAAAAGGGTGAAAAACTGTTTTTT | CASKDREKGEKLFF
TRBJ1-1 | NA | NA | TRBV7-6 | TGTGCCAGCAGCCCGCGACCGAGGGACACTGAAGCTTTCTTT | CASSPRPRDTEAFF
TRBJ2-3 | TRBD2 | once | TRBV11-1 | TGTGCCAGCAGCTTAAGCGGGGCGAGCACAGATACGCAGTATTTT | CASSLSGASTDTQYF
TRBJ1-6 | NA | NA | TRBV7-2 | TGTGCCAGCAGCTTAGACTCGGGGTATAATTCACCCCTCCACTTT | CASSLDSGYNSPLHF
TRBJ1-1 | NA | NA | TRBV5-1 | TGCGCCAGCAGCCTCAGGACAGATATGAACACTGAAGCTTTCTTT | CASSLRTDMNTEAFF
TRBJ2-3 | NA | few | TRBV7-6 | TGTGCCAGCAGCTTAGCGCTAGGCGCTAGGGATACGCAGTATTTT | CASSLALGARDTQYF
TRBJ2-2 | NA | NA | TRBV5-1 | TGCGCCAGCAGCTCTAGAATAAACACCGGGGAGCTGTTTTTT | CASSSRINTGELFF
TRBJ2-7 | NA | NA | TRBV30 | TGTGCCTGGAGTGTACGAGGCTACGAGCAGTACTTC | CAWSVRGYEQYF
TRBJ2-1 | NA | NA | TRBV7-7 | TGTGCTAGCAGCTTGCGCCCCTACAATGAGCAGTTCTTC | CASSLRPYNEQFF
TRBJ2-7 | NA | NA | TRBV6-1 | TGTGCCAGCAGTGAAGGGGGCAGGGACCACGAGCAGTACTTC | CASSEGGRDHEQYF
TRBJ2-1 | TRBD2 | NA | TRBV15 | TGTGCCACCAGCAGAGAAAATAGCGGGGGGGCCTCCCAGATCGAGCAGTTCTTC | CATSRENSGGASQIEQFF
TRBJ2-7 | NA | NA | TRBV5-5 | TGTGCCAGCAGCTTCGACAACTACGAGCAGTACTTC | CASSFDNYEQYF
TRBJ2-5 | TRBD2 | few | TRBV11-2 | TGTGCCAGCAGCTTCACCGGGACTAGCAAACCTGGCACACGAGAGACCCAGTACTTC | CASSFTGTSKPGTRETQYF
TRBJ1-1 | NA | few | TRBV9 | TGTGCCAGCAGCAGACAGGCTATTAACACTGAAGCTTTCTTT | CASSRQAINTEAFF
TRBJ2-2 | TRBD1 | NA | TRBV12-5 | TGTGCTAGTGGTGTAGGGACAGGTAACACCGGGGAGCTGTTTTTT | CASGVGTGNTGELFF
TRBJ2-7 | NA | NA | TRBV7-2 | TGTGCCAGCAGCTTTGGCGGCCGCTCCTACGAGCAGTACTTC | CASSFGGRSYEQYF